These 20 T cell receptor beta chains originate from one sample sequenced in a study of PD-1 blockade in classical Hodgkin lymphoma. The table came from immunoSEQ multiplex PCR; TCRdb's copy has only in-frame clones and leaves some out. The table includes around 45,000 clones, 60% to 85% detected once. All the patients suffered relapse after autologous stem cell transplantation, and brentuximab vedotin exposure differed. The material was peripheral blood mononuclear cells (PBMCs), obtained at baseline. These receptor sequences come from a human donor with classical Hodgkin lymphoma.

In its sample, this clone was seen once. The chain joins TRBV28 to TRBJ2-7; 9 bases agree with TRBD1. With 8 bases clipped from V and 3 bases from J, the junction kept 11 bases outside the gene matches. The germline V gene has CDR1 MDHEN and CDR2 SYDVKM. CDR3 length: 15 amino acids. The CDR3: CASEEDGQGFYEQYF. CDR3 DNA sequence: TGTGCCAGCGAAGAAGATGGACAGGGGTTCTACGAGCAGTACTTC.

This clone has a single count. This sequence joins TRBV4-2 and TRBJ1-2; D not certain. Trimming cost V 1 base and J 7 bases, with 4 bases left between them. CDR1 and CDR2 (germline): LGHNA, YNFKEQ. This CDR3 contains 11 residues. CDR3: CASSQGRGYTF. The CDR3 DNA follows: TGTGCCAGCAGCCAAGGTCGTGGCTACACCTTC.

This chain connects TRBV4-3 to TRBJ1-1; D uncertain. The V end was cut by 0 bases, the J end by 1 base, with 12 bases between. This CDR3 region has 16 residues. Per germline, CDR1 LGHNA and CDR2 YSLEER. CDR3 amino acids: CASSQDPSRWNTEAFF. The CDR3 DNA reads as TGCGCCAGCAGCCAAGACCCGTCGCGGTGGAACACTGAAGCTTTCTTT.

V usage is TRBV6-1 and J usage is TRBJ2-2, with D unclear. The CDR3 loop spans 12 amino acids. Trimming took 3 bases from V and 5 from J, leaving 4 bases between them. The germline V gene has CDR1 MNHNS and CDR2 SASEGT. CDR3 in amino acids: CASSDLTGELFF. The CDR3 bases are TGTGCCAGCAGTGATCTTACCGGGGAGCTGTTTTTT.

The chain recombines TRBV7-9 with TRBJ1-6; D gene unclear. Germline assignment: CDR1 SEHNR and CDR2 FQNEAQ (reference sequence). The CDR3 totals 16 residues. V shed 1 base and J shed 0 bases, with 7 bases lying between them. The CDR3 sequence: CASSLVAGSYNSPLHF. CDR3 coding DNA: TGTGCCAGCAGCTTAGTGGCGGGCTCCTATAATTCACCCCTCCACTTT.

The chain combines TRBV7-2 with TRBJ1-6, with a possible D match to TRBD1 (5 bases). Trimming took off 3 bases at V and 7 bases at J, with 10 bases between the two ends. The length of the CDR3 is 14 residues. The V gene's germline CDR1 is SGHTA and CDR2 FQGNSA. For the CDR3, the DNA is TGTGCCAGCAGCTTGCAGGGATGGAATTCACCCCTCCACTTT. It is translated as CASSLQGWNSPLHF.

This clone was seen a handful of times. The chain is built from TRBV9 and TRBJ2-7; 8 positions match TRBD2. The CDR3 runs 13 residues. Germline CDR1 SGDLS, CDR2 YYNGEE. Losses at the gene ends were 4 bases for V and 5 bases for J; bases not matched to a gene: 5. For the CDR3, the DNA is TGTGCCAGCAGCACCGGGGGGGCGAACGAGCAGTACTTC. Translated: CASSTGGANEQYF. The whole variable domain, filled in from reference TRBV9 and TRBJ2-7, reads DSGVTQTPKHLITATGQRVTLRCSPRSGDLSVYWYQQSLDQGLQFLIQYYNGEERAKGNILERFSAQQFPDLHSELNLSSLELGDSALYFCASSTGGANEQYFGPGTRLTVT.

V gene TRBV2 combines with J gene TRBJ2-7; D gene ambiguous. This CDR3 spans 13 amino acids. Germline V CDR1 and CDR2: SNHLY, FYNNEI. V gave up 7 bases and J gave up 1 base, with 11 bases separating them. The DNA of the CDR3 is TGTGCCAGCACGGACCGTCGATCCTACGAGCAGTACTTC. Translation gives CASTDRRSYEQYF.

The chain couples TRBV7-2 to TRBJ2-5, with a weak D call TRBD2 (6 bases). Germline CDR1 SGHTA, CDR2 FQGNSA. The V gene lost 5 bases and the J gene lost 1 base, with 14 bases spanning the gap. This CDR3 has 15 residues. CDR3 amino acids: CASSPRLEPQETQYF. CDR3 DNA sequence: TGTGCCAGCAGCCCTAGACTAGAGCCCCAAGAGACCCAGTACTTC.

The chain joins TRBV5-1 to TRBJ1-4; D gene unclear. In germline, CDR1 is SGHRS, CDR2 YFSETQ. The CDR3 consists of 14 residues. The V end was cut by 0 bases, the J end by 4 bases, with 7 bases between. CDR3 loop: CASSLGRLNEKLFF. The CDR3 DNA sequence: TGCGCCAGCAGCTTGGGCCGGCTTAATGAAAAACTGTTTTTT.

The chain uses TRBV9 and TRBJ1-4, with D possibly being TRBD1 (6 bases). V lost 3 bases to trimming and J lost 0 bases, with 15 bases between them. Germline V gene lookup returns CDR1 SGDLS and CDR2 YYNGEE. The CDR3 extends over 17 amino acids. CDR3 in DNA: TGTGCCAGCAGCGCCCATGGGGACACAGCAACTAATGAAAAACTGTTTTTT. Translating it yields CASSAHGDTATNEKLFF.

The chain couples TRBV10-1 to TRBJ2-5; 7 nucleotides line up with TRBD2. This CDR3 has 15 residues. J was trimmed by 4 bases and V by 1 base; bases with no gene match: 6. CDR1 is WNHNN and CDR2 is SYGVQD in the germline V gene (reference sequence). The CDR3 sequence: CASSELRLAVETQYF. The CDR3 region has the DNA TGCGCCAGCAGTGAGTTGCGGCTAGCGGTAGAGACCCAGTACTTC.

V usage is TRBV15 and J usage is TRBJ2-7, with D perhaps TRBD2 (5 bases). The CDR3 has 14 amino acids. Germline values: CDR1 LNHNV, CDR2 YYDKDF (reference sequence). V lost 7 bases and J lost 2, with 15 bases in between. CDR3 amino acids: CATMEAGPPYEQYF. The DNA of the CDR3 is TGTGCCACCATGGAGGCAGGACCTCCCTACGAGCAGTACTTC.

This chain joins TRBV11-2 and TRBJ2-7, with 7 bases fitting TRBD2. With 10 bases clipped from V and 5 bases from J, the junction kept 11 bases outside the gene matches. The CDR3 contains 13 residues. Germline V CDR1 and CDR2: SGHAT, FQNNGV. The chain's CDR3 is CANSRTSYHEQYF. CDR3 DNA sequence: TGTGCCAACTCCCGGACTAGTTATCACGAGCAGTACTTC. Full variable domain (outside the CDR3, taken from reference TRBV11-2 and TRBJ2-7): EAGVAQSPRYKIIEKRQSVAFWCNPISGHATLYWYQQILGQGPKLLIQFQNNGVVDDSQLPKDRFSAERLKGVDSTLKIQPAKLEDSAVYLCANSRTSYHEQYFGPGTRLTVT.

The rearrangement links TRBV6-6 to TRBJ2-4; D unresolved. Germline V gene sequence: CDR1 MNHNY, CDR2 SVGAGI (reference sequence). This CDR3 spans 12 amino acids. Trimming took off 11 bases at V and 5 bases at J, with 13 bases between the two ends. The CDR3 sequence is CASTGQENIQYF. The CDR3 region has the DNA TGTGCCTCTACTGGGCAGGAAAACATTCAGTACTTC.

J is TRBJ1-5 and V is TRBV6-5; D remains unclear. V was trimmed by 2 bases and J by 7 bases, leaving 12 bases between them. Germline-derived CDR1 and CDR2 are MNHEY and SVGAGI. The CDR3 consists of 14 residues. CDR3 DNA: TGTGCCAGCAGTTACATCGGTACTTGGCAGCCCCAGCATTTT. Translated: CASSYIGTWQPQHF.

V gene TRBV30 combines with J gene TRBJ1-2, with no clear D. CDR1 is GTSNPN and CDR2 is SVGIG in the germline V gene (reference sequence). V gave up 4 bases and J gave up 2 bases, with 8 bases separating them. This CDR3 comprises 12 residues. CDR3 amino acids: CAWIKENYGYTF. The CDR3 DNA follows: TGTGCCTGGATAAAGGAAAACTATGGCTACACCTTC.

This clone was counted many times. The chain recombines TRBV7-6 with TRBJ2-2; TRBD2 agrees at 7 bases. The CDR3 runs to 14 residues. Germline assignment: CDR1 SGHVS and CDR2 FNYEAQ. V shed 5 bases and J 5 bases; nucleotides not matched to a gene: 5. The CDR3 DNA is TGTGCCAGCAGCGGGACTATCGGAACCGGGGAGCTGTTTTTT. Translation: CASSGTIGTGELFF.

The chain has TRBV29-1 and TRBJ1-2; TRBD1 agrees at 9 bases. CDR1 is SQVTM and CDR2 is ANQGSEA in the germline V gene. With 1 base clipped from V and 4 bases from J, the junction kept 10 bases outside the gene matches. The CDR3 sequence is 16 residues long. The CDR3 loop is CSVEGLTGTGFYGYTF. The DNA of the CDR3 is TGCAGCGTTGAAGGGTTAACCGGGACAGGGTTCTATGGCTACACCTTC.

This clone was observed a few times. The chain joins TRBV7-3 to TRBJ2-3; 8 nucleotides align to TRBD2. J gave up 6 bases and V 5 bases, and 22 bases lay outside the gene matches. Germline assignment: CDR1 SGHTA and CDR2 FQGTGA. CDR3 length: 19 residues. The CDR3 sequence: CASSPIYRGSGVDADTQYF. For the CDR3, the DNA is TGTGCCAGCAGCCCGATATATAGAGGTAGCGGGGTGGACGCGGATACGCAGTATTTT.